The next 17 T cell receptor beta chains were all read from a single sample in a study of beta chain features in type 1 diabetes. What was sequenced were expressed TCRB transcripts, since all of the isolated RNA had been reverse transcribed. Assay used: immunoSEQ multiplex PCR; TCRdb lists only in-frame clones, some missing. In the table there are around 340,000 clones, 15% to 20% of which are singletons. The sequenced material came from naive CD4+ T cells from blood. The origin of the receptors is a woman under 30 in good health.

This clone appeared a few times. The rearrangement uses TRBV6-1 and TRBJ2-7, with D tentatively TRBD2 (5 bases). There are 14 residues in the CDR3. Trimming took 2 bases from V and 4 from J, leaving 12 bases between them. CDR1 is MNHNS and CDR2 is SASEGT in the germline V gene. The CDR3 DNA sequence: TGTGCCAGCAGTGAAATGGCAGGAGGATACGAGCAGTACTTC. Encoded protein: CASSEMAGGYEQYF.

The chain is built from TRBV18 and TRBJ2-5; no firm D call. The CDR3 totals 14 residues. Germline V CDR1 and CDR2: KGHSH, LQKENI. V lost 0 bases and J lost 1, with 6 bases in between. The CDR3 loop reads CASSPPAFQETQYF. The DNA of the CDR3 is TGTGCCAGCTCACCACCGGCTTTCCAAGAGACCCAGTACTTC.

This sequence joins TRBV30 and TRBJ2-7, with 7 positions matching TRBD1. Germline V lookup: CDR1 GTSNPN, CDR2 SVGIG (reference sequence). The V and J ends lost 3 bases and 6 bases, in that order; junction bases with no gene match: 5. This CDR3 has 12 residues. The CDR3, as DNA: TGTGCCTGGAGCGTAACAGGGGTCGAGCAGTACTTC. Its translation: CAWSVTGVEQYF.

This clone was seen a handful of times. The V and J genes are TRBV2 and TRBJ2-3; 8 bases align to TRBD1. The germline V gene encodes CDR1 SNHLY and CDR2 FYNNEI. This CDR3 contains 15 residues. V shed 5 bases, J shed 2 bases, and the junction held 6 bases outside the gene matches. The CDR3 coding sequence is TGTGCCAGCAGTCGGGACAGGAGTTCCACAGATACGCAGTATTTT. Translation: CASSRDRSSTDTQYF.

Only a few counts were recorded for this clone. The rearrangement joins TRBV5-1 to TRBJ2-5; D is unclear. This CDR3 contains 13 residues. The V gene's germline CDR1 is SGHRS and CDR2 YFSETQ. Trimming shortened V by 1 base and J by 2 bases, and 6 bases separated the two germline ends. In DNA, the CDR3 is TGCGCCAGCAGCTTGAACAGACAAGAGACCCAGTACTTC. Protein sequence: CASSLNRQETQYF.

The chain is built from TRBV4-1 and TRBJ1-2, with a tentative D call TRBD1 (6 bases). V was pared by 5 bases and J by 7 bases, with 17 bases between. The CDR3 has 14 residues. Germline lookup yields CDR1 MGHRA and CDR2 YSYEKL. CDR3 loop: CASSFGGGGSGYTF. The CDR3 nucleotides are TGCGCCAGCAGCTTCGGAGGGGGGGGAAGTGGCTACACCTTC.

J is TRBJ2-3 and V is TRBV4-2; D possibly corresponds to TRBD2 (6 bases). The CDR3 sequence is 16 residues long. Per germline, CDR1 LGHNA and CDR2 YNFKEQ. V lost 0 bases and J lost 7, with 17 bases in between. CDR3 DNA: TGTGCCAGCAGCCAAGATTCGGGCGGGGCCCTTAATACGCAGTATTTT. Residues: CASSQDSGGALNTQYF.

The V and J genes are TRBV9 and TRBJ2-1; D possibly corresponds to TRBD1 (7 bases). Germline CDR1 and CDR2: SGDLS and YYNGEE. The CDR3 totals 16 residues. Between the trimmed V and J ends, which lost 0 bases and 6 bases, there was a span of 16 bases. Here the CDR3 DNA reads TGTGCCAGCAGCGTAGCGGGCGGGACAGAATTCAATGAGCAGTTCTTC. The encoded protein is CASSVAGGTEFNEQFF.

Only a few counts were recorded for this clone. The sample has other DNA sequences that encode this CDR3 too. The chain carries TRBV20-1 and TRBJ1-1; D is undetermined. Per the germline V gene, CDR1 is DFQATT and CDR2 is SNEGSKA (reference sequence). The CDR3 sequence is 11 residues long. V was shortened by 5 bases and J by 5 bases, with 9 bases between the two germline ends. The CDR3 sequence: CSASPGTEAFF. The DNA for the CDR3 is TGCAGTGCTTCCCCGGGGACTGAAGCTTTCTTT.

As to this clone: This CDR3 is also generated by other DNA sequences in the sample. The J gene is TRBJ1-2, the V gene TRBV30, with D possibly being TRBD1 (6 bases). Trimming left V 0 bases short and J 4 bases short, with 6 bases between. This CDR3 comprises 12 residues. The germline gives CDR1 GTSNPN, CDR2 SVGIG (reference sequence). The CDR3 here is CAWSVGGYGYTF. The CDR3 DNA reads as TGTGCCTGGAGTGTAGGGGGCTATGGCTACACCTTC.

The V gene is TRBV5-1, the J gene TRBJ2-1; no definite D call. The CDR3 totals 12 residues. V was cut by 5 bases and J by 5 bases, with 8 bases left in between. Germline V gene data show CDR1 as SGHRS and CDR2 as YFSETQ. The CDR3 loop is CASRQSHNEQFF. The CDR3 nucleotides are TGCGCCAGCAGACAGTCGCACAATGAGCAGTTCTTC.

This clone has just a few counts. The rearrangement uses TRBV14 and TRBJ2-3, with no clear D. Trimming removed 3 bases from V and 2 bases from J, with 6 bases in between. The length of the CDR3 is 13 residues. The germline gives CDR1 SGHDN, CDR2 FVKESK. CDR3 sequence (DNA): TGTGCCAGCAGCCATAGAGTCACAGATACGCAGTATTTT. As protein: CASSHRVTDTQYF.

This clone showed up just a few times. The chain combines TRBV29-1 with TRBJ2-5; the D gene is possibly TRBD2 (6 bases). CDR1 SQVTM and CDR2 ANQGSEA come from the germline V gene. CDR3 size: 13 residues. V lost 1 base, J lost 7 bases, and 13 bases lay in between. In nucleotides, the CDR3 is TGCAGCGTTGAAGGCGGGGAACGGGGGACCCAGTACTTC. The encoded protein is CSVEGGERGTQYF.

The chain is built from TRBV6-5 and TRBJ2-6; unclear D gene. This CDR3 has 14 amino acids. CDR1 is MNHEY, CDR2 SVGAGI, per germline. Trimming removed 7 bases at V and 4 bases at J, with 11 bases between. DNA of the CDR3: TGTGCCAGCACCATTACCAGGGGGGCCAACGTCCTGACTTTC. It is translated as CASTITRGANVLTF.

The chain links TRBV9 to TRBJ2-7; TRBD2 matches at 14 bases. CDR1 and CDR2 from the germline V gene are SGDLS and YYNGEE. This CDR3 comprises 16 residues. J gave up 6 bases and V 0 bases, and 5 bases lay outside the gene matches. The CDR3 reads CASSVAGTSGSGEQYF. In nucleotides, the CDR3 is TGTGCCAGCAGCGTAGCCGGGACTAGCGGGAGTGGCGAGCAGTACTTC.

This clone was counted between two and nine times. J is TRBJ2-7 and V is TRBV5-1; tentative D call: TRBD2 (5 bases). Per the germline V gene, CDR1 is SGHRS and CDR2 is YFSETQ. The CDR3 runs to 13 residues. V lost 0 bases to trimming and J lost 7 bases, with 11 bases between them. DNA for the CDR3: TGCGCCAGCAGCTTGGTGGACGGGATGGAGCAGTACTTC. Protein sequence: CASSLVDGMEQYF.

This clone appeared a few times. The rearrangement uses TRBV29-1 and TRBJ2-1, with 8 bases aligning to TRBD1. Unmatched junction bases numbered 4, after V lost 6 bases and J lost 6 bases. CDR3 length: 12 residues. Germline V gives CDR1 SQVTM, CDR2 ANQGSEA. Here the CDR3 reads CSVRTGSNEQFF. In nucleotides, the CDR3 is TGCAGCGTCCGGACAGGGTCCAATGAGCAGTTCTTC.